The rows below give T cell receptor beta chains drawn from one sample of a study of T cell responses to AZD1222 COVID-19 vaccine. Repertoires were generated with immunoSEQ multiplex PCR, while TCRdb's copy carries only in-frame clones and drops some. The table includes roughly 180,000 clones, 80% to 95% detected once. Material: peripheral blood, obtained 28 days after the second AZD1222 dose. The receptor source for this set is an adult who received the AZD1222 COVID-19 vaccine. Both conserved end residues are part of each CDR3. The D gene is left open where the match is weak. For some rows the clone size is stated as once, few or many, or as a class when expanded; others skip it.

d_gene: NA; v_gene: TRBV19; abundance: NA; j_gene: TRBJ1-5; CDR3aa: CASSPQGHQPQHF; CDR3nt: TGTGCCAGTAGCCCACAGGGACATCAGCCCCAGCATTTT
d_gene: NA; v_gene: TRBV6-5; abundance: NA; j_gene: TRBJ2-7; CDR3aa: CASRGLGGEQYF; CDR3nt: TGTGCCAGCAGGGGGCTGGGTGGCGAGCAGTACTTC
d_gene: NA; v_gene: TRBV25-1; abundance: once; j_gene: TRBJ1-1; CDR3aa: CASSESGRRLLEAFF; CDR3nt: TGTGCCAGCAGTGAATCTGGTCGACGGTTGCTGGAAGCTTTCTTT
d_gene: NA; v_gene: TRBV5-1; abundance: NA; j_gene: TRBJ2-7; CDR3aa: CASSKDTSYEQYF; CDR3nt: TGCGCCAGCAGCAAAGATACCTCCTACGAGCAGTACTTC
d_gene: TRBD1; v_gene: TRBV6-5; abundance: NA; j_gene: TRBJ1-3; CDR3aa: CASRPGQGAGNTIYF; CDR3nt: TGTGCCAGCAGACCTGGACAGGGCGCTGGAAACACCATATATTTT
d_gene: NA; v_gene: TRBV20-1; abundance: NA; j_gene: TRBJ1-3; CDR3aa: CSAPLGNTIYF; CDR3nt: TGCAGTGCTCCTCTAGGAAACACCATATATTTT
d_gene: NA; v_gene: TRBV5-4; abundance: NA; j_gene: TRBJ1-5; CDR3aa: CASSTTGGGYSNQPQHF; CDR3nt: TGTGCCAGCAGCACCACCGGTGGGGGATATAGCAATCAGCCCCAGCATTTT
d_gene: NA; v_gene: TRBV6-5; abundance: NA; j_gene: TRBJ2-1; CDR3aa: CASSPGPNNEQFF; CDR3nt: TGTGCCAGCAGTCCCGGACCGAACAATGAGCAGTTCTTC
d_gene: NA; v_gene: TRBV5-6; abundance: NA; j_gene: TRBJ2-1; CDR3aa: CASSFRARDYEQFF; CDR3nt: TGTGCCAGCAGCTTCCGGGCGAGAGATTATGAGCAGTTCTTC
d_gene: NA; v_gene: TRBV3-1/TRBV3-2; abundance: NA; j_gene: TRBJ2-3; CDR3aa: CASSQGADTQYF; CDR3nt: TGTGCCAGCAGCCAAGGGGCAGATACGCAGTATTTT
d_gene: TRBD1; v_gene: TRBV2; abundance: NA; j_gene: TRBJ1-5; CDR3aa: CASRETGVQPQHF; CDR3nt: TGTGCCAGCAGAGAGACAGGGGTTCAGCCCCAGCATTTT
d_gene: TRBD2; v_gene: TRBV4-1; abundance: NA; j_gene: TRBJ2-7; CDR3aa: CASSQDGSGSFEQYF; CDR3nt: TGCGCCAGCAGCCAAGATGGTAGCGGGAGTTTCGAGCAGTACTTC
d_gene: TRBD2; v_gene: TRBV6-5; abundance: NA; j_gene: TRBJ2-7; CDR3aa: CASSYSGLGDYEQYF; CDR3nt: TGTGCCAGCAGTTACTCGGGACTAGGAGACTACGAGCAGTACTTC
d_gene: NA; v_gene: TRBV5-1; abundance: NA; j_gene: TRBJ1-6; CDR3aa: CASSLRGQGDNSPLHF; CDR3nt: TGCGCCAGCAGCTTGCGGGGACAAGGGGATAATTCACCCCTCCACTTT
d_gene: TRBD2; v_gene: TRBV11-3; abundance: NA; j_gene: TRBJ2-7; CDR3aa: CASSPQGSGGRQYF; CDR3nt: TGTGCCAGCAGCCCCCAGGGATCGGGGGGTCGGCAGTACTTC
d_gene: NA; v_gene: TRBV28; abundance: once; j_gene: TRBJ1-1; CDR3aa: CASSSGGMNTEAFF; CDR3nt: TGTGCCAGCAGCTCCGGAGGTATGAACACTGAAGCTTTCTTT
d_gene: NA; v_gene: TRBV28; abundance: NA; j_gene: TRBJ1-3; CDR3aa: CASSLESQEHSGNTIYF; CDR3nt: TGTGCCAGCAGTTTAGAGTCCCAGGAGCACTCTGGAAACACCATATATTTT
d_gene: TRBD1; v_gene: TRBV19; abundance: NA; j_gene: TRBJ1-1; CDR3aa: CASSQGGRTEAFF; CDR3nt: TGTGCCAGTAGCCAAGGGGGCAGGACTGAAGCTTTCTTT
d_gene: NA; v_gene: TRBV11-3; abundance: NA; j_gene: TRBJ1-3; CDR3aa: CASSSQGDSGNTIYF; CDR3nt: TGTGCCAGCAGCTCGCAGGGTGACTCTGGAAACACCATATATTTT
d_gene: NA; v_gene: TRBV5-1; abundance: NA; j_gene: TRBJ1-1; CDR3aa: CASSLVPQLNTEAFF; CDR3nt: TGCGCCAGCAGCTTGGTCCCCCAGTTGAACACTGAAGCTTTCTTT
d_gene: NA; v_gene: TRBV3-1/TRBV3-2; abundance: NA; j_gene: TRBJ1-1; CDR3aa: CASSPQVMNTEAFF; CDR3nt: TGTGCCAGCAGTCCTCAGGTCATGAACACTGAAGCTTTCTTT
d_gene: NA; v_gene: TRBV7-2; abundance: NA; j_gene: TRBJ2-5; CDR3aa: CASSYGGGGGTQYF; CDR3nt: TGTGCCAGCAGCTATGGAGGGGGAGGGGGGACCCAGTACTTC
d_gene: TRBD1; v_gene: TRBV15; abundance: NA; j_gene: TRBJ1-5; CDR3aa: CATSRDMPGQGQPQHF; CDR3nt: TGTGCCACCAGCAGAGATATGCCGGGACAGGGACAGCCCCAGCATTTT
d_gene: NA; v_gene: TRBV3-1/TRBV3-2; abundance: NA; j_gene: TRBJ1-3; CDR3aa: CASSRGAGGNTIYF; CDR3nt: TGTGCCAGCAGCCGGGGGGCAGGTGGAAACACCATATATTTT
d_gene: TRBD2; v_gene: TRBV19; abundance: once; j_gene: TRBJ2-5; CDR3aa: CASSPAGGKETQYF; CDR3nt: TGTGCCAGTAGCCCGGCGGGAGGGAAAGAGACCCAGTACTTC
d_gene: NA; v_gene: TRBV6-5; abundance: NA; j_gene: TRBJ1-1; CDR3aa: CASSYSTGNTEAFF; CDR3nt: TGTGCCAGCAGTTACTCCACAGGGAACACTGAAGCTTTCTTT
d_gene: TRBD1; v_gene: TRBV9; abundance: NA; j_gene: TRBJ1-2; CDR3aa: CASRFTRDSHGYTF; CDR3nt: TGTGCCAGCAGATTCACCCGGGACAGCCATGGCTACACCTTC
d_gene: TRBD1; v_gene: TRBV5-4; abundance: few; j_gene: TRBJ2-7; CDR3aa: CASSHYQGASYEQYF; CDR3nt: TGTGCCAGCAGCCATTACCAGGGGGCATCCTACGAGCAGTACTTC
d_gene: NA; v_gene: TRBV6-5; abundance: NA; j_gene: TRBJ2-7; CDR3aa: CASAVAGTYEQYF; CDR3nt: TGTGCCAGCGCGGTGGCGGGAACGTACGAGCAGTACTTC
d_gene: TRBD2; v_gene: TRBV19; abundance: NA; j_gene: TRBJ2-1; CDR3aa: CASSTSSGYNNEQFF; CDR3nt: TGTGCCAGTAGTACGTCTAGCGGGTACAACAATGAGCAGTTCTTC
d_gene: TRBD1; v_gene: TRBV7-3; abundance: NA; j_gene: TRBJ1-2; CDR3aa: CASSLGDRGGYTF; CDR3nt: TGTGCCAGCAGCTTAGGGGACAGGGGCGGCTACACCTTC
d_gene: NA; v_gene: TRBV10-3; abundance: NA; j_gene: TRBJ2-5; CDR3aa: CAISESPETQYF; CDR3nt: TGTGCCATCAGTGAGTCTCCGGAGACCCAGTACTTC
d_gene: TRBD2; v_gene: TRBV18; abundance: NA; j_gene: TRBJ2-1; CDR3aa: CASSPDDYSGRIYEQFF; CDR3nt: TGTGCCAGCTCTCCCGACGACTATAGCGGGAGGATTTATGAGCAGTTCTTC
d_gene: NA; v_gene: TRBV5-5; abundance: NA; j_gene: TRBJ1-3; CDR3aa: CASSLGLGALSGNTIYF; CDR3nt: TGTGCCAGCAGCTTGGGGCTGGGGGCTCTCTCTGGAAACACCATATATTTT
d_gene: TRBD1; v_gene: TRBV7-6; abundance: NA; j_gene: TRBJ1-2; CDR3aa: CASSLGVPGGAGSGYTF; CDR3nt: TGTGCCAGCAGCTTAGGGGTTCCAGGGGGCGCGGGAAGTGGCTACACCTTC
d_gene: TRBD1; v_gene: TRBV11-2; abundance: NA; j_gene: TRBJ1-1; CDR3aa: CASSDIRDRGFLNTEAFF; CDR3nt: TGTGCCAGCAGCGACATCCGGGACAGGGGATTCCTGAACACTGAAGCTTTCTTT
d_gene: NA; v_gene: TRBV13; abundance: NA; j_gene: TRBJ2-1; CDR3aa: CASSLRLVHNEQFF; CDR3nt: TGTGCCAGCAGCTTACGTTTAGTTCACAATGAGCAGTTCTTC
d_gene: NA; v_gene: TRBV10-3; abundance: NA; j_gene: TRBJ2-1; CDR3aa: CAISDPRGGNEQFF; CDR3nt: TGTGCCATCAGTGATCCCAGGGGTGGTAATGAGCAGTTCTTC
d_gene: TRBD1; v_gene: TRBV27; abundance: NA; j_gene: TRBJ1-2; CDR3aa: CASSTRPSGGYGYTF; CDR3nt: TGTGCCAGCAGTACTCGCCCCTCAGGGGGGTATGGCTACACCTTC
d_gene: TRBD1; v_gene: TRBV4-3; abundance: NA; j_gene: TRBJ2-7; CDR3aa: CASSLIGPGGAYEQYF; CDR3nt: TGCGCCAGCAGCCTCATAGGGCCAGGGGGAGCCTACGAGCAGTACTTC
d_gene: TRBD1; v_gene: TRBV7-2; abundance: few; j_gene: TRBJ1-2; CDR3aa: CASSPRDRGGYGYTF; CDR3nt: TGTGCCAGCAGCCCTCGGGACAGGGGCGGATATGGCTACACCTTC
d_gene: TRBD2; v_gene: TRBV9; abundance: NA; j_gene: TRBJ2-3; CDR3aa: CASSVVAGGPTDTQYF; CDR3nt: TGTGCCAGCAGCGTAGTAGCGGGAGGGCCCACAGATACGCAGTATTTT
d_gene: NA; v_gene: TRBV28; abundance: NA; j_gene: TRBJ1-2; CDR3aa: CASSLSGSGWRFGYTF; CDR3nt: TGTGCCAGCAGTTTATCGGGCAGCGGTTGGAGGTTTGGCTACACCTTC
d_gene: NA; v_gene: TRBV27; abundance: once; j_gene: TRBJ1-5; CDR3aa: CASSSWAPGTSNQPQHF; CDR3nt: TGTGCCAGCAGCTCATGGGCCCCGGGTACGAGCAATCAGCCCCAGCATTTT
d_gene: NA; v_gene: TRBV27; abundance: NA; j_gene: TRBJ1-1; CDR3aa: CASSLTGVGTEAFF; CDR3nt: TGTGCCAGCAGTTTAACAGGTGTCGGCACTGAAGCTTTCTTT
d_gene: NA; v_gene: TRBV11-1; abundance: NA; j_gene: TRBJ1-2; CDR3aa: CASSDGGGYTF; CDR3nt: TGTGCCAGCAGCGACGGAGGGGGCTACACCTTC
d_gene: TRBD1; v_gene: TRBV19; abundance: NA; j_gene: TRBJ1-6; CDR3aa: CASSIARQGNAPLHF; CDR3nt: TGTGCCAGTAGTATAGCTCGACAGGGGAATGCACCCCTCCACTTT
d_gene: NA; v_gene: TRBV28; abundance: NA; j_gene: TRBJ1-1; CDR3aa: CASSSPGVMNTEAFF; CDR3nt: TGTGCCAGCAGTTCCCCGGGCGTGATGAACACTGAAGCTTTCTTT
d_gene: NA; v_gene: TRBV6-5; abundance: NA; j_gene: TRBJ1-1; CDR3aa: CASSYLKQNTEAFF; CDR3nt: TGTGCCAGCAGTTATCTTAAGCAGAACACTGAAGCTTTCTTT
d_gene: NA; v_gene: TRBV30; abundance: NA; j_gene: TRBJ2-1; CDR3aa: CAWSVRRLHNEQFF; CDR3nt: TGTGCCTGGAGTGTACGCAGGTTACACAATGAGCAGTTCTTC
d_gene: NA; v_gene: TRBV25-1; abundance: NA; j_gene: TRBJ1-3; CDR3aa: CASSEIPGVNPIYF; CDR3nt: TGTGCCAGCAGCGAGATTCCAGGGGTAAATCCCATATATTTT
d_gene: NA; v_gene: TRBV10-2; abundance: few; j_gene: TRBJ1-1; CDR3aa: CASRLAGVLSEAFF; CDR3nt: TGCGCCAGCAGGCTAGCAGGGGTTTTATCTGAAGCTTTCTTT
d_gene: NA; v_gene: TRBV5-6; abundance: NA; j_gene: TRBJ2-5; CDR3aa: CASSLLGLLYPETQYF; CDR3nt: TGTGCCAGCAGCTTGTTGGGGCTATTGTACCCAGAGACCCAGTACTTC